Shown below are 10 T cell receptor beta chains from a single sample sequenced in a study of cytomegalovirus exposure and HLA in healthy donors. The PCR ran on 60 Vbeta and 13 Jbeta primers. The protocol was immunoSEQ multiplex PCR, while the TCRdb copy is restricted to in-frame clones and leaves out a portion. The sample lists about 150,000 clones, roughly 75% occurring once. Sequences were obtained from PBMCs. The origin of the receptors is a man aged 18 to 30 in good health and CMV-seropositive.

The V and J genes are TRBV2 and TRBJ2-3; possibly TRBD1 for D (5 bases). Germline V gene data show CDR1 as SNHLY and CDR2 as FYNNEI. The V end lost 3 bases, the J end lost 0 bases, and 10 bases lay between the germline ends. CDR3 size: 15 residues. CDR3 sequence: CASSDQGSSTDTQYF. The CDR3 coding sequence is TGTGCCAGCAGTGATCAGGGCTCTAGCACAGATACGCAGTATTTT.

The V and J genes are TRBV19 and TRBJ1-4; 7 bases are shared with TRBD1. The CDR3 has 15 residues. Trimming cost V 5 bases and J 4 bases; bases outside gene matches: 7. From germline, CDR1 is LNHDA and CDR2 SQIVND (reference sequence). The CDR3, as DNA: TGTGCCAGTAGTCCCCGGGACAGAGTTAATGAAAAACTGTTTTTT. This gives the protein CASSPRDRVNEKLFF. Supplemented by reference TRBV19 and TRBJ1-4, the full variable domain reads DGGITQSPKYLFRKEGQNVTLSCEQNLNHDAMYWYRQDPGQGLRLIYYSQIVNDFQKGDIAEGYSVSREKKESFPLTVTSAQKNPTAFYLCASSPRDRVNEKLFFGSGTQLSVL.

The chain employs TRBV7-3 and TRBJ2-3, with 8 bases fitting TRBD2. This CDR3 is built from 19 residues. J gave up 2 bases and V 0 bases, and 13 bases lay outside the gene matches. CDR1 is SGHTA, CDR2 FQGTGA, per germline. This CDR3 reads CASSLTGGLGGRLTDTQYF. In DNA form, the CDR3 reads TGTGCCAGCAGCTTAACCGGAGGGTTGGGCGGGAGGCTCACAGATACGCAGTATTTT.

J is TRBJ2-1 and V is TRBV29-1; possibly TRBD2 for D (6 bases). Germline V gene lookup returns CDR1 SQVTM and CDR2 ANQGSEA. Trimming took off 4 bases at V and 0 bases at J, with 13 bases between the two ends. There are 15 residues in the CDR3. CDR3 loop: CSVAGADSSYNEQFF. CDR3 in DNA: TGCAGCGTTGCGGGAGCGGATAGCTCCTACAATGAGCAGTTCTTC.

This rearrangement joins TRBV5-4 to TRBJ1-3, with no clear D. V shed 2 bases and J shed 0 bases, with 12 bases lying between them. Germline V gene sequence: CDR1 SGHNT, CDR2 YYREEE (reference sequence). This CDR3 comprises 16 residues. The CDR3 spells CASSFEPTASGNTIYF. The CDR3 DNA reads TGTGCCAGCAGCTTCGAGCCAACCGCCTCTGGAAACACCATATATTTT.

The chain is built from TRBV6-5 and TRBJ2-5; unclear D gene. Germline assignment: CDR1 MNHEY and CDR2 SVGAGI. The CDR3 totals 15 residues. Trimming shortened V by 2 bases and J by 5 bases, and 15 bases separated the two germline ends. The CDR3 sequence is CASSYDGGSGETQYF. As DNA, the CDR3 is TGTGCCAGCAGTTACGATGGCGGCTCCGGGGAGACCCAGTACTTC.

This chain joins TRBV5-1 and TRBJ2-7; a weak D match, TRBD2 (6 bases). Germline assignment: CDR1 SGHRS and CDR2 YFSETQ. V was trimmed by 4 bases and J by 2 bases, leaving 16 bases between them. The CDR3 length is 15 residues. CDR3 nucleotides: TGCGCCAGCAGCAAAGACCAGGGACTTACCTACGAGCAGTACTTC. It is translated as CASSKDQGLTYEQYF.

The table lists this clone with a few counts. The chain joins TRBV29-1 to TRBJ2-1; 8 bases line up with TRBD1. The germline gives CDR1 SQVTM, CDR2 ANQGSEA. Germline trimming cut 6 bases from V and 1 base from J; bases unmatched to any gene: 2. This CDR3 has 13 amino acids. CDR3 DNA: TGCAGCGTAGGACAGGGTTCCTACAATGAGCAGTTCTTC. Its protein is CSVGQGSYNEQFF.

This clone has only a few counts. This chain links TRBV12-5 with TRBJ2-1; maybe TRBD2 (5 bases). The germline V and J ends were trimmed by 0 bases and 4 bases, with 13 bases remaining between them. Germline V gives CDR1 LGHNT, CDR2 FRNRAP. This CDR3 is built from 16 residues. CDR3 region: CASGLVIPGGYNEQFF. DNA of the CDR3: TGTGCTAGTGGTTTGGTTATCCCGGGCGGGTACAATGAGCAGTTCTTC. The whole variable domain, remainder taken from reference TRBV12-5 and TRBJ2-1, is DARVTQTPRHKVTEMGQEVTMRCQPILGHNTVFWYRQTMMQGLELLAYFRNRAPLDDSGMPKDRFSAEMPDATLATLKIQPSEPRDSAVYFCASGLVIPGGYNEQFFGPGTRLTVL.

The chain combines TRBV5-1 with TRBJ2-3; weak D call: TRBD2 (6 bases). V gave up 0 bases and J gave up 2 bases, with 7 bases separating them. The CDR3 runs to 14 residues. Per germline, CDR1 SGHRS and CDR2 YFSETQ. CDR3 sequence: CASSLGRVTDTQYF. The CDR3 nucleotides read TGCGCCAGCAGCTTGGGGAGGGTCACAGATACGCAGTATTTT. Full variable domain (remainder filled in from reference TRBV5-1 and TRBJ2-3): KAGVTQTPRYLIKTRGQQVTLSCSPISGHRSVSWYQQTPGQGLQFLFEYFSETQRNKGNFPGRFSGRQFSNSRSEMNVSTLELGDSALYLCASSLGRVTDTQYFGPGTRLTVL.